The clone carrying this T cell receptor (beta chain) has only a few counts. What it recognizes is unknown. The same CDR3 arises from other DNA sequences in this sample as well. This entry is derived from a study of CD8+ T cells in alopecia areata. Background on the study: For the treated group, dosing was oral tofacitinib at 5 to 10 mg twice daily. Findings and limits, study-wide: Tofacitinib yielded significantly lower scalp clonality and fewer expanded CD8+ clones among the top 100. Sequencing of scalp samples also includes resident alphabeta T cells from normal skin. Patients shared TCRs less clearly than mice did, possibly owing to HLA.

Reverse transcription of extracted RNA yielded cDNA, which provided the sequencing template. TCRdb's table, derived via immunoSEQ multiplex PCR, lists solely in-frame clones and lacks some. The sample yields under 250,000 clones, under 75% seen once. Germline V gene lookup returns CDR1 SGHTA and CDR2 FQGNSA. CDR3 size: 14 residues. Deletions cut 0 bases from V and 2 bases from J, with 5 bases between. Treatment: oral pan-JAK inhibitor, 5-10 mg twice daily. J is TRBJ2-1 and V is TRBV7-2; unclear D gene. The specimen comprised CD4+ T cells sorted from blood, sampled at week 4, from a patient treated with tofacitinib. This TCR derives from a human donor with alopecia areata. The CDR3 spells CASSLAGAYNEQFF. As DNA, the CDR3 is TGTGCCAGCAGCTTAGCGGGCGCCTACAATGAGCAGTTCTTC.